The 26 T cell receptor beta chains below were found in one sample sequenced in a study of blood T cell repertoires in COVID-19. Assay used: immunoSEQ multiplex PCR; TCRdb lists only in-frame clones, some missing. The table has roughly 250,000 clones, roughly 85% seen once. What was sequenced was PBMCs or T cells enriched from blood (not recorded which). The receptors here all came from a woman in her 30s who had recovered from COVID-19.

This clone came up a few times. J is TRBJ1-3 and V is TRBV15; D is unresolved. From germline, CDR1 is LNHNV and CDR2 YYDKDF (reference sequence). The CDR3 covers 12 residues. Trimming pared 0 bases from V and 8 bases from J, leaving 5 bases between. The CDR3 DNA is TGTGCCACCAGCAGAGATCAGGACACCATATATTTT. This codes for CATSRDQDTIYF.

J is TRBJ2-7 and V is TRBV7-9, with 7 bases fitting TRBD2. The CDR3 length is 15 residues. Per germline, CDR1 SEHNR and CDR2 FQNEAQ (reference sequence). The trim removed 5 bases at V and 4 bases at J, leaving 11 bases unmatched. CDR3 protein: CASSRVRDYSYEQYF. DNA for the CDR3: TGTGCCAGCAGCAGAGTCCGGGACTACTCTTACGAGCAGTACTTC.

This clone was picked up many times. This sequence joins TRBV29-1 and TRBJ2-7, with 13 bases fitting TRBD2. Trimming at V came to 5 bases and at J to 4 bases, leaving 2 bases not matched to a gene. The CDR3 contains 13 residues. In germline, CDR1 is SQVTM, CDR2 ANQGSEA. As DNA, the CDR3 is TGCAGCGTTTGGACTAGCGGGGGTTACGAGCAGTACTTC. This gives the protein CSVWTSGGYEQYF.

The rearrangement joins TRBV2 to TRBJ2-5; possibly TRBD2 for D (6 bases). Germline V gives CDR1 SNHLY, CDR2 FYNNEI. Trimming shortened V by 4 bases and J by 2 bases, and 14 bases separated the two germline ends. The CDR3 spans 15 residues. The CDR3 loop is CASSGGRGRQETQYF. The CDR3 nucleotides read TGTGCCAGCAGTGGGGGACGGGGGAGGCAAGAGACCCAGTACTTC. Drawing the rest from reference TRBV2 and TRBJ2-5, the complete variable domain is EPEVTQTPSHQVTQMGQEVILRCVPISNHLYFYWYRQILGQKVEFLVSFYNNEISEKSEIFDDQFSVERPDGSNFTLKIRSTKLEDSAMYFCASSGGRGRQETQYFGPGTRLLVL.

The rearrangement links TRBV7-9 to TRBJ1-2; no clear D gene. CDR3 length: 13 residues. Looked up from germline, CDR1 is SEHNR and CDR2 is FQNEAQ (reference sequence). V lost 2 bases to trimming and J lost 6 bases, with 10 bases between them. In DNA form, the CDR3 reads TGTGCCAGCAGCTTATTGATCCAGAATGGCTACACCTTC. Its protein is CASSLLIQNGYTF.

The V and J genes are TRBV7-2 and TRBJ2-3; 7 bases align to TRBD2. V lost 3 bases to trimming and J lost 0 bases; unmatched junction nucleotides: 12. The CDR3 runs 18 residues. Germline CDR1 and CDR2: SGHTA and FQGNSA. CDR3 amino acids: CASSFVRGGGASTDTQYF. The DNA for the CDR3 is TGTGCCAGCAGCTTTGTCCGCGGGGGAGGCGCTAGCACAGATACGCAGTATTTT.

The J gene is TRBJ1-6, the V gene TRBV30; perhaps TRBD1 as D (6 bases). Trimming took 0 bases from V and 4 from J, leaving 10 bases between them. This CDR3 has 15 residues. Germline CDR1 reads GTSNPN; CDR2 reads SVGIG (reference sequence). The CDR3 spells CAWSVLQGYNSPLHF. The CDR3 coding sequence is TGTGCCTGGAGTGTCCTACAGGGTTATAATTCACCCCTCCACTTT.

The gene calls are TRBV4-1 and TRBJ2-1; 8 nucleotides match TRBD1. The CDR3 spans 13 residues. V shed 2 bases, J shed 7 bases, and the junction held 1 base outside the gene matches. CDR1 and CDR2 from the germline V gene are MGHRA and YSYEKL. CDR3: CASSQRQGNEQFF. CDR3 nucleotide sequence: TGCGCCAGCAGCCAAAGACAGGGGAATGAGCAGTTCTTC.

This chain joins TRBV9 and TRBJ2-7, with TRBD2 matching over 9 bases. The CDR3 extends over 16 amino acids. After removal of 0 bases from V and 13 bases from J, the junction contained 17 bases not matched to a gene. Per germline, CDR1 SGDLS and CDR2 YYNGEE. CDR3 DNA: TGTGCCAGCAGCGTAGGATTAGCGGGAGCAAATGGGTACCAATACTTC. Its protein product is CASSVGLAGANGYQYF.

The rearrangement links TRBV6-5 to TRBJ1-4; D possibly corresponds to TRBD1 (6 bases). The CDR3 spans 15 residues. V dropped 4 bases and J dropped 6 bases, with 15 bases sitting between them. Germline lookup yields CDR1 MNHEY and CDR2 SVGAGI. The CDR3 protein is CASSWTAVHDEKLFF. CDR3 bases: TGTGCCAGCAGTTGGACAGCAGTCCACGATGAAAAACTGTTTTTT.

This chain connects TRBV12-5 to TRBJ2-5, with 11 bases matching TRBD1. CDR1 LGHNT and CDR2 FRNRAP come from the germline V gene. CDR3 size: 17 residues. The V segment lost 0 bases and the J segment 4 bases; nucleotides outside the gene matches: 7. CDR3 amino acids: CASGLVGPGQGGETQYF. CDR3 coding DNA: TGTGCTAGTGGTTTGGTAGGACCGGGACAGGGGGGAGAGACCCAGTACTTC.

The CDR3, as DNA: TGTGCCACCAGTGAAGCTGGACACCCCGACAATCAGCCCCAGCATTTT. Translated: CATSEAGHPDNQPQHF. The chain is built from TRBV24-1 and TRBJ1-5, with a weak D call TRBD1 (5 bases). Germline values: CDR1 KGHDR, CDR2 SFDVKD. The CDR3 is 16 amino acids. Trimming shortened V by 4 bases and J by 3 bases, and 15 bases separated the two germline ends.

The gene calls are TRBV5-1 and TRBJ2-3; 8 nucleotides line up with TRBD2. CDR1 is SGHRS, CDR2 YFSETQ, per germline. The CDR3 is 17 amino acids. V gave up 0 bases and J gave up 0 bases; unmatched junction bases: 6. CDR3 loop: CASSLASGGSSTDTQYF. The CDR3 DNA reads TGCGCCAGCAGCTTGGCGAGCGGGGGATCTAGCACAGATACGCAGTATTTT.

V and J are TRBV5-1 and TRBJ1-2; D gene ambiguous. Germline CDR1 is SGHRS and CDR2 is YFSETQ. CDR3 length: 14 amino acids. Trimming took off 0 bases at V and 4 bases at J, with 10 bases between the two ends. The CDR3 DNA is TGCGCCAGCAGCTTGGAACCCGGGAGCTATGGCTACACCTTC. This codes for CASSLEPGSYGYTF.

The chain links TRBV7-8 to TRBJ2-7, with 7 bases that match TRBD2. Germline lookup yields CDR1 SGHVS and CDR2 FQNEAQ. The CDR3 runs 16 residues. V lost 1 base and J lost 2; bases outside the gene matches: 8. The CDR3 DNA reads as TGTGCCAGCAGCTTAGGGTCAGCGGGACCAACCTACGAGCAGTACTTC. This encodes CASSLGSAGPTYEQYF.

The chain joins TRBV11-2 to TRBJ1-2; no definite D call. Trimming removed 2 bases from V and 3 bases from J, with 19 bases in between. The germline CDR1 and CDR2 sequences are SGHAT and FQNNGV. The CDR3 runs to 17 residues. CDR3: CASSLTPIPDIYYGYTF. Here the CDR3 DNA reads TGTGCCAGCAGCTTAACGCCCATTCCCGACATCTACTATGGCTACACCTTC.

The CDR3 nucleotides read TGTGCCAGCACCAGGGGAAAAGATAATTCACCCCTCCACTTT. It yields the protein CASTRGKDNSPLHF. The chain combines TRBV6-5 with TRBJ1-6; the D gene is possibly TRBD1 (6 bases). The germline gives CDR1 MNHEY, CDR2 SVGAGI. The V end was cut by 7 bases, the J end by 5 bases, with 12 bases between. The CDR3 covers 14 residues.

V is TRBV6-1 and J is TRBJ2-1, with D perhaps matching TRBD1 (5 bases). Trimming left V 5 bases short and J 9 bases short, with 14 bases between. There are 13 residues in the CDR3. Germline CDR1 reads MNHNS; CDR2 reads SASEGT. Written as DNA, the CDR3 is TGTGCCAGCAGTTATGGGCAGGGAAGTGAGCAGTTCTTC. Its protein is CASSYGQGSEQFF.

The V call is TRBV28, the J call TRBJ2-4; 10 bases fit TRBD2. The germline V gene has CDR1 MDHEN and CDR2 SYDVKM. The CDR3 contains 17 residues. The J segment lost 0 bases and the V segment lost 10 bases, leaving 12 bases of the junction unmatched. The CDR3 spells CATAPAGGPGAKNIQYF. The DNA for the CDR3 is TGTGCCACCGCCCCAGCGGGAGGGCCTGGAGCCAAAAACATTCAGTACTTC.

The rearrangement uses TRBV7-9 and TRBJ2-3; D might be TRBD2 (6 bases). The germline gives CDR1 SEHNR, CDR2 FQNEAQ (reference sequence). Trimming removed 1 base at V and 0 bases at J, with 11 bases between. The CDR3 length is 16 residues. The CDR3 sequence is CASSLDPAGSTDTQYF. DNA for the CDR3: TGTGCCAGCAGCTTAGACCCCGCGGGGAGCACAGATACGCAGTATTTT.

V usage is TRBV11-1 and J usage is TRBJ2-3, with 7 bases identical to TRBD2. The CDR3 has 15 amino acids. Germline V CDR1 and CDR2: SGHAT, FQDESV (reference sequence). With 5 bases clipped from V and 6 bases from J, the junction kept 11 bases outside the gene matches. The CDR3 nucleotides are TGTGCCAGCAGCCGCACTAGCGCCCGTTGGGATACGCAGTATTTT. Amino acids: CASSRTSARWDTQYF.

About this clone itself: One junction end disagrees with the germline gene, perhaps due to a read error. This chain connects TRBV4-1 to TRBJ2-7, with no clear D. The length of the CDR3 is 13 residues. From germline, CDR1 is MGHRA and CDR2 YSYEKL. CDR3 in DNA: TGCGCCAGCAGCCAAAGATCGGTAGTCCCCCCCAACTTC. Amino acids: CASSQRSVVPPNF.

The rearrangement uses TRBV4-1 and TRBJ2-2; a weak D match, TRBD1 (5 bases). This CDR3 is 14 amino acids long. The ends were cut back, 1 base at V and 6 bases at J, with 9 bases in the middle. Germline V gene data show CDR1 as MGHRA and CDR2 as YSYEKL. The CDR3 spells CASSQVSGSGELFF. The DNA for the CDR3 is TGCGCCAGCAGCCAAGTATCAGGGTCCGGGGAGCTGTTTTTT.

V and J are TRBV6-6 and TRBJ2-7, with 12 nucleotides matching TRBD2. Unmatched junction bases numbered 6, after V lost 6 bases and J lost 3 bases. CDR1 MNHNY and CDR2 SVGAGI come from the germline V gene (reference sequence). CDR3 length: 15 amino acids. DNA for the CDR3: TGTGCCAGCAGGTCCACTAGCGGGAGGCGCTACGAGCAGTACTTC. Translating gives CASRSTSGRRYEQYF.

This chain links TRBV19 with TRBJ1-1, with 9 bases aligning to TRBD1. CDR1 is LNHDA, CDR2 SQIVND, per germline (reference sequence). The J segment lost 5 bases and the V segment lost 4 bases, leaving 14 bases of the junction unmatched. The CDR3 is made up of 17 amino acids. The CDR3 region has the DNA TGTGCCAGTAGTACGGACAGGGGTAGAGCTTCCGGGACTGAAGCTTTCTTT. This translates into CASSTDRGRASGTEAFF.

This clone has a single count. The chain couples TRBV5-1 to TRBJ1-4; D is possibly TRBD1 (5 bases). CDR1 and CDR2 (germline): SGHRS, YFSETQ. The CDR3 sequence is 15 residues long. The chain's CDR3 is CPPSDGGGDNEKLFF. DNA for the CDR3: TGCCCCCCCAGCGACGGGGGAGGGGATAATGAAAAACTGTTTTTT.